These T cell receptor beta chains were read from a single sample in a study of Graves' ophthalmopathy and Graves' hyperthyroidism. MiXCR, applied by TCRdb to the multiplex PCR reads, yields one record per CDR3 protein. Among about 210,000 distinct CDR3 sequences listed, 25% to 35% were seen once. The sample consisted of peripheral blood. These receptors all come from a man aged 50 to 60 with Graves' ophthalmopathy. Both conserved end residues are part of each CDR3. The D gene is left open where the match is weak. Size is stated for part of the rows, as once, few or many counts, or as a class when the clone is expanded.

>14|TRBV6-5|-|many|TRBJ1-2
TGTGCCAGCAGTCCCTATCTGTCTAACTATGGCTACACCTTC
CASSPYLSNYGYTF
>12|TRBV25-1|-|many|TRBJ1-2
TGTGCCAGCAGTGATGGAATAATTGGCTACACCTTC
CASSDGIIGYTF
>14|TRBV4-3|TRBD2|many|TRBJ2-7
TGCGCCAGCAGCCACCTAGCGGGAGGCTACGAGCAGTACTTC
CASSHLAGGYEQYF
>14|TRBV9|-|many|TRBJ2-7
TGTGCCAGCAGCGTCGGGGCGGGGCCCTACGAGCAGTACTTC
CASSVGAGPYEQYF
>14|TRBV6-1|-|many|TRBJ2-5
TGTGCCAGCAGGCGCCCGGTGGGACAAGAGACCCAGTACTTC
CASRRPVGQETQYF
>14|TRBV6-1|-|-|TRBJ1-1
TGTGCCAGCAGACCCGACGGCCTGAACACTGAAGCTTTCTTT
CASRPDGLNTEAFF
>13|TRBV7-2|-|many|TRBJ1-2
TGTGCCAGCAGCTTGGCCAGGGATTATGGCTACACCTTC
CASSLARDYGYTF
>15|TRBV9|TRBD1|many|TRBJ1-1
TGTGCCAGCAGCGTATGGACAGGGGGGAACACTGAAGCTTTCTTT
CASSVWTGGNTEAFF
>17|TRBV20-1|TRBD2|many|TRBJ2-5
TGCAGTGCTAGAGAGTCCAGCGGGAGTAGAGGGAAAGAGACCCAGTACTTC
CSARESSGSRGKETQYF
>15|TRBV15|TRBD1|-|TRBJ1-1
TGTGCCACCAGCAGAGGACAGGGCCCGAACACTGAAGCTTTCTTT
CATSRGQGPNTEAFF
>15|TRBV6-5|-|many|TRBJ2-7
TGTGCCAGCAGTTACCCTCCGCGGGTTCTTACCGAGCAGTACTTC
CASSYPPRVLTEQYF
>15|TRBV6-1|-|once|TRBJ1-2
TGTGCCAGCAGACCTCGGTGGGCAGCCAACTATGGCTACACCTTC
CASRPRWAANYGYTF
>15|TRBV12-3/TRBV12-4|-|once|TRBJ1-1
TGTGCCAGCAGCTTAGCGCAGGGGACGAACACTGAAGCTTTCTTT
CASSLAQGTNTEAFF
>12|TRBV7-9|-|many|TRBJ2-7
TGTGCCAGCAGCTTAGGGGACGTCGGGCAGTACTTC
CASSLGDVGQYF
>13|TRBV27|TRBD2|many|TRBJ2-7
TGTGCCGCCGGACTAGCGGGAGAGTTCGAGCAGTACTTC
CAAGLAGEFEQYF
>14|TRBV12-3/TRBV12-4|TRBD2|few|TRBJ2-7
TGTGCCAGCAGCCCAGGACTAGAGGTCTCCGAGCAGTACTTC
CASSPGLEVSEQYF
>11|TRBV6-1|-|few|TRBJ2-7
TGTGCCAGCAGTGAAGGGCCCGAGCAGTACTTC
CASSEGPEQYF
>9|TRBV6-2/TRBV6-3|-|many|TRBJ2-7
TGTGCCGCTGGGGACGAGCAGTACTTC
CAAGDEQYF
>14|TRBV28|-|once|TRBJ2-7
TGTGCCAGCAGCTTAAGCTTTTGGATCTACGAGCAGTACTTC
CASSLSFWIYEQYF
>15|TRBV5-8|TRBD2|many|TRBJ2-7
TGTGCCAGCAGCTTCCCTAGCGGTCCCTCCTACGAGCAGTACTTC
CASSFPSGPSYEQYF
>15|TRBV12-3/TRBV12-4|-|many|TRBJ2-3
TGTGCCAGCAGTTTCCGAGCGGCTAGCACAGATACGCAGTATTTT
CASSFRAASTDTQYF
>14|TRBV10-2|-|many|TRBJ1-1
TGCGCCAGCAGTGAGAGGGGGGCTCAAGGTGAAGCTTTCTTT
CASSERGAQGEAFF
>14|TRBV19|TRBD2|many|TRBJ2-5
TGTGCCAGTAGTATAGGGGGGACTAGAGAGACCCAGTACTTC
CASSIGGTRETQYF
>16|TRBV6-1|TRBD1|-|TRBJ2-4
TGTGCCAGCACTAAAGGCCCCGGGACAGGGGTAAACATTCAGTACTTC
CASTKGPGTGVNIQYF
>16|TRBV12-3/TRBV12-4|TRBD2|-|TRBJ2-7
TGTGCCAGCAGAGCCGGGACTAGCGGGAGGACCAACGAGCAGTACTTC
CASRAGTSGRTNEQYF
>14|TRBV6-1|-|many|TRBJ2-7
TGTGCCAGCACCCAAGGGGTCGGCACCTACGAGCAGTACTTC
CASTQGVGTYEQYF
>12|TRBV12-3/TRBV12-4|-|few|TRBJ1-2
TGTGCCAGCAGTTTAGGCAGGTTTGGCTACACCTTC
CASSLGRFGYTF
>15|TRBV6-5|-|many|TRBJ2-7
TGTGCCAGCAGTTACTCGCCGGAGGTGGGGTACGAGCAGTACTTC
CASSYSPEVGYEQYF
>14|TRBV6-1|TRBD1|once|TRBJ2-7
TGTGCCAGTAAGACAACCCAGGGGGCGGGGGAGCAGTACTTC
CASKTTQGAGEQYF
>12|TRBV13|TRBD1|many|TRBJ2-4
TGTGCCAGCAGCTCAGGGGGCGACATTCAGTACTTC
CASSSGGDIQYF
>16|TRBV6-2/TRBV6-3|-|-|TRBJ1-5
TGTGCCAGCAGCGATTCAAGGGGGGTTGGCAATCAGCCCCAGCATTTT
CASSDSRGVGNQPQHF
>12|TRBV28|-|many|TRBJ2-3
TGTGCCAGCAGTTTTGGAGTTCAGCCCCAGTATTTT
CASSFGVQPQYF
>14|TRBV5-1|-|many|TRBJ1-2
TGCGCCAGCAGCCCCACATCCCTGGAGTATGGCTACACCTTC
CASSPTSLEYGYTF
>12|TRBV20-1|-|-|TRBJ1-2
TGCAGTGCTTTACAGCCTAACTATGGCTACACCTTC
CSALQPNYGYTF
>13|TRBV29-1|-|many|TRBJ2-5
TGCAGCGTTGTTCGGTCGGGAGCGGAGACCCAGTACTTC
CSVVRSGAETQYF
>16|TRBV12-3/TRBV12-4|TRBD1|-|TRBJ1-6
TGTGCCAGCAGTCCCGGGACAGTCGCGGTTTATTCACCCCTCCACTTT
CASSPGTVAVYSPLHF
>11|TRBV29-1|-|many|TRBJ2-2
TGCAGCGTAGTGAACACCGGGGAGCTGTTTTTT
CSVVNTGELFF
>14|TRBV7-2|-|many|TRBJ2-7
TGTGCCAGCAGCTTTTCTTGGAGCTCCTACGAGCAGTACTTC
CASSFSWSSYEQYF
>15|TRBV6-2/TRBV6-3|-|-|TRBJ1-6
TGTGCCAGCATTGACCCGATCGGAGGGCCCTCACCCCTCCACTTT
CASIDPIGGPSPLHF
>14|TRBV20-1|TRBD1|many|TRBJ1-1
TGCAGTGCCTTGGGACAGATCATGAACACTGAAGCTTTCTTT
CSALGQIMNTEAFF
>13|TRBV12-3/TRBV12-4|-|-|TRBJ1-5
TGTGCCAGCAGTTTAATGGCAAGGCAGCCCCAGCATTTT
CASSLMARQPQHF
>13|TRBV11-2|-|-|TRBJ2-7
TGTGCCAGCAGCTCTACACGGGACTACGAGCAGTACTTC
CASSSTRDYEQYF
>14|TRBV7-2|-|-|TRBJ1-3
TGTGCCAGCAGCTGGAGACAGGCCGGGGACACCATATATTTT
CASSWRQAGDTIYF
>15|TRBV18|-|many|TRBJ2-5
TGTGCCAGCTCACCACCGAGGAGGGGCCGAGAGACCCAGTACTTC
CASSPPRRGRETQYF